The clone carrying this T cell receptor (beta chain) was observed many times. Its antigen is unidentified. Library construction for TCR beta used iRepertoire HTBI primers and Arm-PCR of CDR3 regions. From the multiplex PCR reads, TCRdb called clonotypes with MiXCR, one entry per CDR3 protein. The sample contains around 500,000 distinct CDR3 sequences, about 14% of which appear only once. The data are from a study of regulatory T cells in long-lasting Graves disease. Whole-study findings and limits: The study found persistent patients shared more public clonotypes (roughly 3,000) than new patients (around 870).

Specified time point: newly diagnosed GD, antithyroid drugs for less than 3 months. RNA extracted from PBMCs served as the sequencing template. These sequences were also reported in another study, on T cells in Graves' hyperthyroidism and ophthalmopathy.

The sample in question was peripheral blood mononuclear cells (PBMCs), obtained at new diagnosis, from a patient treated with antithyroid drugs. The sequence was collected from a man aged 25 to 40 with Graves disease.

The CDR3 bases are TGCAGCGTTATCCGGGGTGAAGCTTTCTTT. Translated, it gives CSVIRGEAFF. The V gene is TRBV29-1, the J gene TRBJ1-1; D remains unclear. Trimming took 5 bases from V and 7 from J, leaving 8 bases between them. The CDR3 runs to 10 residues. The germline V gene has CDR1 SQVTM and CDR2 ANQGSEA.